This is a list of T cell receptor beta chains from one sample in a study of T cell responses to AZD1222 COVID-19 vaccine. Method: immunoSEQ multiplex PCR; TCRdb's copy keeps in-frame clones and lacks some. Of some 180,000 clones listed, around 90% are singletons. The sequences come from peripheral blood, collected 28 days after the second AZD1222 dose. The origin of the receptors is an adult who received the AZD1222 COVID-19 vaccine. The CDR3 runs from the conserved cysteine through the conserved F or W. The order of the fields is J gene, clone size, V gene, D gene, CDR3 DNA, CDR3 protein. D genes are given only for firm matches. Size is stated for part of the rows, as once, few or many counts, or as a class when the clone is expanded.

>TRBJ1-2|-|TRBV2|TRBD1
TGTGCCAGCAGTGAGAAGAGGGGGCAGAGCTATGGCTACACCTTC
CASSEKRGQSYGYTF
>TRBJ2-1|-|TRBV30|-
TGTGCCTGGAGTGTACGTACAGGAGGTGAGCAGTTCTTC
CAWSVRTGGEQFF
>TRBJ1-4|-|TRBV27|-
TGTGCCAGCAGGTTCAGGAACCGGGATGAAAAACTGTTTTTT
CASRFRNRDEKLFF
>TRBJ1-1|-|TRBV5-1|TRBD1
TGCGCCAGCAGCCAGGGGGGGATGAACACTGAAGCTTTCTTT
CASSQGGMNTEAFF
>TRBJ1-5|-|TRBV18|TRBD1
TGTGCCAGCTCCCCCGGGACAGGGGAATATAGCAATCAGCCCCAGCATTTT
CASSPGTGEYSNQPQHF
>TRBJ1-2|-|TRBV19|TRBD1
TGTGCCACCCTCCGGGACAGGGTTTACTACACCTTC
CATLRDRVYYTF
>TRBJ2-3|-|TRBV9|-
TGTGCCAGCAGCGTAGAGATGGGGCTAGATACGCAGTATTTT
CASSVEMGLDTQYF
>TRBJ2-7|many|TRBV6-5|-
TGTGCCAGCAGTTACTCGGTGGGACTCTTCAATGGGGAGCAGTACTTC
CASSYSVGLFNGEQYF
>TRBJ1-4|-|TRBV27|TRBD1
TGTGCCAGCAGTCCGGGACAGGGTTTCGGAGGTAATGAAAAACTGTTTTTT
CASSPGQGFGGNEKLFF
>TRBJ1-1|-|TRBV4-1|TRBD1
TGCGCCAGCAGCCAGCGTCCGGACAGGGGGCTCGGCACTGAAGCTTTCTTT
CASSQRPDRGLGTEAFF
>TRBJ1-5|once|TRBV5-6|-
TGTGCCAGCAGCTACGGGGGCCAGCCCCAGCATTTT
CASSYGGQPQHF
>TRBJ2-3|-|TRBV6-1|TRBD2
TGTGCCAGCAGTGAAGTCACTTACCTTCAACTAGCGGGGGGACCCACAGATACGCAGTATTTT
CASSEVTYLQLAGGPTDTQYF
>TRBJ2-2|-|TRBV9|-
TGTGCCAGCAGCGCCCATGGACCGGGAAGACTCTCGAACACCGGGGAGCTGTTTTTT
CASSAHGPGRLSNTGELFF
>TRBJ2-7|-|TRBV3-1/TRBV3-2|-
TGTGCCAGCAGCCACCCCCAGGGGGGAGTTTACGAGCAGTACTTC
CASSHPQGGVYEQYF
>TRBJ2-3|-|TRBV11-2|-
TGTGCCAGCAGCCGACTGGTAGATACGCAGTATTTT
CASSRLVDTQYF
>TRBJ1-2|medium-sized|TRBV7-8|-
TGTGCCAGCGAACCCGGTGGGGGGATAGGTGGCTACACCTTC
CASEPGGGIGGYTF
>TRBJ2-7|-|TRBV19|TRBD1
TGTGCCAGTAGTCCGGGGACAGGGGGGCTACGGGAGCAGTACTTC
CASSPGTGGLREQYF